Reported below is one T cell receptor beta chain. In the study's own analysis: The authors estimated nucleated cell counts from reference gene primer amplification. Sequencing was performed with immunoSEQ multiplex PCR; in TCRdb, only in-frame clones are kept and a portion is missing. For V, J and clone size, that table is used; D and trimming come from the DNA. The sample has about 210,000 clones, around 85% seen once. This entry belongs to a study of blood T cell repertoires in COVID-19. Turning to the study itself: Acute and convalescent COVID-19 samples came from the United States, Italy and Spain. PBMCs, B-cell-depleted T cells, or T cells were the source of the cDNA or gDNA that made up the material.

Per germline, CDR1 SNHLY and CDR2 FYNNEI. After removal of 10 bases from V and 2 bases from J, the junction contained 8 bases not matched to a gene. CDR3 length: 15 residues. This clonotype was sampled from a woman in her 70s with COVID-19, enrolled during active disease. J is TRBJ2-5 and V is TRBV2, with 12 positions matching TRBD2. The specimen sequenced was peripheral blood. CDR3 sequence reads: CATTTSGGPQETQYF. CDR3 DNA sequence: TGTGCCACTACAACTAGCGGGGGGCCGCAAGAGACCCAGTACTTC. Complete variable domain (other parts from reference TRBV2 and TRBJ2-5): EPEVTQTPSHQVTQMGQEVILRCVPISNHLYFYWYRQILGQKVEFLVSFYNNEISEKSEIFDDQFSVERPDGSNFTLKIRSTKLEDSAMYFCATTTSGGPQETQYFGPGTRLLVL.